Shown below are 3 T cell receptor beta chains from a single sample sequenced in a study of blood T cell repertoires in COVID-19. The protocol was immunoSEQ multiplex PCR, while the TCRdb copy is restricted to in-frame clones and leaves out a portion. The profile shows a few hundred thousand clones, approximately 90% of them singletons. Sequencing was done on a sample of PBMCs or T cells enriched from blood (not recorded which). These receptors all stem from a man aged 30-40 years who had recovered from COVID-19.

This clone was counted at least ten times. The rearrangement joins TRBV2 to TRBJ1-2; 9 bases are a match to TRBD1. This CDR3 is 13 amino acids long. Germline trimming cut 5 bases from V and 8 bases from J; bases unmatched to any gene: 6. Looked up from germline, CDR1 is SNHLY and CDR2 is FYNNEI. The CDR3 nucleotides read TGTGCCAGCAGTTTGGACAGGGGAGACGGCTACACCTTC. Residues: CASSLDRGDGYTF.

This chain uses TRBV14 with TRBJ1-6; D might be TRBD1 (5 bases). There are 15 residues in the CDR3. V was cut by 4 bases and J by 5 bases, with 12 bases left in between. Per germline, CDR1 SGHDN and CDR2 FVKESK. The CDR3 is CASSLAGFNNSPLHF. The CDR3 DNA reads as TGTGCCAGCAGCCTTGCAGGGTTTAATAATTCACCCCTCCACTTT.

The V and J genes are TRBV3-1 (or the pseudogene TRBV3-2) and TRBJ2-1; D is uncertain. V was trimmed by 0 bases and J by 1 base, leaving 13 bases between them. The germline gives CDR1 LGHDT, CDR2 YNNKEL (reference sequence). There are 17 residues in the CDR3. The CDR3 DNA sequence: TGTGCCAGCAGCCAAGAAGTCGTGGCCCGTTCCTACAATGAGCAGTTCTTC. Translated: CASSQEVVARSYNEQFF.